The 11 T cell receptor beta chains below come from one sample, sequenced in a study of blood T cell repertoires in COVID-19. Here immunoSEQ multiplex PCR was the method, and the copy in TCRdb shows in-frame clones only, minus some. This sample carries 200,000 to 300,000 clones, approximately 85% of them seen once, and the ten largest clones take approximately 2.1%. Sequencing used PBMCs or T cells enriched from blood (not recorded which). These receptors all come from a woman between 45 and 60 years old who had recovered from COVID-19.

The chain uses TRBV18 and TRBJ1-1; TRBD1 agrees at 10 bases. Unmatched junction bases numbered 7, after V lost 2 bases and J lost 7 bases. Per the germline V gene, CDR1 is KGHSH and CDR2 is LQKENI. The CDR3 is 15 amino acids. CDR3 protein: CASSPTTGGGGEAFF. CDR3 nucleotide sequence: TGTGCCAGCTCACCAACGACAGGGGGCGGTGGTGAAGCTTTCTTT.

The rearrangement uses TRBV30 and TRBJ1-1; maybe TRBD1 (6 bases). Looked up from germline, CDR1 is GTSNPN and CDR2 is SVGIG (reference sequence). This CDR3 has 11 residues. V lost 4 bases and J 11 bases, leaving 14 bases between the germline ends. CDR3 residues: CAWMRGARAFF. CDR3 coding DNA: TGTGCCTGGATGCGGGGGGCGCGGGCTTTCTTT. Drawing the rest from reference TRBV30 and TRBJ1-1, the complete variable domain is SQTIHQWPATLVQPVGSPLSLECTVEGTSNPNLYWYRQAAGRGLQLLFYSVGIGQISSEVPQNLSASRPQDRQFILSSKKLLLSDSGFYLCAWMRGARAFFGQGTRLTVV.

The DNA of the CDR3 is TGTGCCAGCAGCTTACCAGGGGATGGCTACACCTTC. This encodes CASSLPGDGYTF. This chain links TRBV11-2 with TRBJ1-2; tentative D call: TRBD1 (6 bases). Trimming removed 2 bases at V and 6 bases at J, with 7 bases between. This CDR3 is built from 12 residues. Germline V CDR1 and CDR2: SGHAT, FQNNGV.

The chain recombines TRBV6-5 with TRBJ2-2, with TRBD2 matching over 8 bases. After removal of 7 bases from V and 6 bases from J, the junction contained 10 bases not matched to a gene. The CDR3 consists of 15 residues. Looked up from germline, CDR1 is MNHEY and CDR2 is SVGAGI. The CDR3 DNA follows: TGTGCCAGCAAGATTAGCGGGATGGGCGCCGGGGAGCTGTTTTTT. Translating it yields CASKISGMGAGELFF.

The V gene is TRBV27, the J gene TRBJ2-1, with 10 bases aligning to TRBD2. The J segment lost 8 bases and the V segment lost 6 bases, leaving 7 bases of the junction unmatched. The CDR3 is 14 residues long. Looked up from germline, CDR1 is MNHEY and CDR2 is SMNVEV (reference sequence). CDR3 sequence: CASSWTSGGDEQFF. Written as DNA, the CDR3 is TGTGCCAGCAGCTGGACTAGCGGTGGGGATGAGCAGTTCTTC.

This chain uses TRBV24-1 with TRBJ2-5; 14 nucleotides line up with TRBD2. The V gene end was trimmed by 7 bases and the J gene end by 3 bases; junction bases not matched to a gene: 6. This CDR3 has 16 residues. Germline CDR1 and CDR2: KGHDR and SFDVKD. The CDR3 loop is CATSDRLAGGKETQYF. Written as DNA, the CDR3 is TGTGCCACCAGCGATCGACTAGCGGGAGGGAAAGAGACCCAGTACTTC.

The chain employs TRBV10-1 and TRBJ2-3; D is perhaps TRBD2 (7 bases). This CDR3 comprises 13 residues. Per germline, CDR1 WNHNN and CDR2 SYGVQD (reference sequence). Trimming took off 2 bases at V and 9 bases at J, with 12 bases between the two ends. This CDR3 is CASSEAAGATQYF. The CDR3 DNA reads as TGCGCCAGCAGTGAGGCGGCGGGGGCCACGCAGTATTTT.

The CDR3 loop is CASAMDSYGYTF. CDR3 in DNA: TGTGCCAGCGCTATGGACAGCTATGGCTACACCTTC. V is TRBV2 and J is TRBJ1-2; tentative D call: TRBD1 (6 bases). CDR3 length: 12 amino acids. V lost 8 bases and J 4 bases, leaving 11 bases between the germline ends. Germline assignment: CDR1 SNHLY and CDR2 FYNNEI.

This chain joins TRBV15 and TRBJ1-3, with D uncertain. CDR3 length: 15 amino acids. V dropped 1 base and J dropped 4 bases, with 11 bases sitting between them. CDR1 LNHNV and CDR2 YYDKDF come from the germline V gene (reference sequence). The CDR3 coding sequence is TGTGCCACCAGCAGAGTAGAGAGTAACGGAAACACCATATATTTT. It specifies CATSRVESNGNTIYF.

The DNA for the CDR3 is TGTGCCAGCAGCGGGGGACAGGGAATAAACATTCAGTACTTC. As protein: CASSGGQGINIQYF. The chain employs TRBV9 and TRBJ2-4, with 9 nucleotides matching TRBD1. CDR1 SGDLS and CDR2 YYNGEE come from the germline V gene. Losses at the gene ends were 3 bases for V and 6 bases for J; bases not matched to a gene: 4. The CDR3 sequence is 14 residues long.

This sequence joins TRBV6-2 or TRBV6-3 and TRBJ1-6; D is unclear. The CDR3 extends over 15 amino acids. The germline CDR1 and CDR2 sequences are MNHEY and SVGEGT. V was trimmed by 6 bases and J by 3 bases, leaving 12 bases between them. The CDR3 coding sequence is TGTGCCAGCAGCCGCGCGTCGAACTATAATTCACCCCTCCACTTT. Protein product: CASSRASNYNSPLHF.